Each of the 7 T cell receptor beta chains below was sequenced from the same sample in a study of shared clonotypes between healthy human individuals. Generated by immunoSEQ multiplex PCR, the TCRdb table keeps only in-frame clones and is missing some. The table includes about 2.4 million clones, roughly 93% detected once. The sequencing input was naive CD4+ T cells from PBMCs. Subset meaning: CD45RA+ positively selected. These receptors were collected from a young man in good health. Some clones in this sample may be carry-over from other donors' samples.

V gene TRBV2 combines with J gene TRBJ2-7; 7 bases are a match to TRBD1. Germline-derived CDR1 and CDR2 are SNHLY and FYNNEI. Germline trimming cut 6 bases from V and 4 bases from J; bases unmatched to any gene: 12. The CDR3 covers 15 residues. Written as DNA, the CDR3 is TGTGCCAGCAGGCATATACGACAGGGACAGTACGAGCAGTACTTC. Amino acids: CASRHIRQGQYEQYF.

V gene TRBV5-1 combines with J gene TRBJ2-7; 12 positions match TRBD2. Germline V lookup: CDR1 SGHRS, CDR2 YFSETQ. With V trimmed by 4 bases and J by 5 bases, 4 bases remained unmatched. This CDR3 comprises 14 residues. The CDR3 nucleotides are TGCGCCAGCAGCCGGACTAGCGGGATCGACGAGCAGTACTTC. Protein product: CASSRTSGIDEQYF. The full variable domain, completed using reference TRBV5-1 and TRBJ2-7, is KAGVTQTPRYLIKTRGQQVTLSCSPISGHRSVSWYQQTPGQGLQFLFEYFSETQRNKGNFPGRFSGRQFSNSRSEMNVSTLELGDSALYLCASSRTSGIDEQYFGPGTRLTVT.

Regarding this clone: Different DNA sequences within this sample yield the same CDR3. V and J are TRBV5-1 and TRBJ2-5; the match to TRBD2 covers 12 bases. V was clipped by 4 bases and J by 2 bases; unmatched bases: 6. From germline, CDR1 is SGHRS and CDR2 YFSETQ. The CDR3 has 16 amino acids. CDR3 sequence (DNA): TGCGCCAGCAGCGCGGGACTAGCGGGCTCTCAAGAGACCCAGTACTTC. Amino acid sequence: CASSAGLAGSQETQYF.

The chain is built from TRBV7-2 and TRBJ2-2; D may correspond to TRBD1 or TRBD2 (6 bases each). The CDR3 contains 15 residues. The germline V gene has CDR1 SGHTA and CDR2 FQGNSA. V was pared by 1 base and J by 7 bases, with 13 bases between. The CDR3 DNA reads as TGTGCCAGCAGCTTAGTATGGGGGGCAGGCGGGGAGCTGTTTTTT. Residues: CASSLVWGAGGELFF.

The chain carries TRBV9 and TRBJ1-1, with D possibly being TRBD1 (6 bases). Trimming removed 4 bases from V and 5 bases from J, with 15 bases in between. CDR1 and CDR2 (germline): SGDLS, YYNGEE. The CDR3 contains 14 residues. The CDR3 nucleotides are TGTGCCAGCAGCCAAGGGGGAGTTATGACTGAAGCTTTCTTT. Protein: CASSQGGVMTEAFF.

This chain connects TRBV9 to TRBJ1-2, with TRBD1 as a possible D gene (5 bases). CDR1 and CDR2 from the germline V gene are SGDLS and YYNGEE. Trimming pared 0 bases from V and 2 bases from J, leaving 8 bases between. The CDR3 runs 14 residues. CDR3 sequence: CASSVVPGNYGYTF. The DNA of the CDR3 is TGTGCCAGCAGCGTAGTTCCAGGGAACTATGGCTACACCTTC.

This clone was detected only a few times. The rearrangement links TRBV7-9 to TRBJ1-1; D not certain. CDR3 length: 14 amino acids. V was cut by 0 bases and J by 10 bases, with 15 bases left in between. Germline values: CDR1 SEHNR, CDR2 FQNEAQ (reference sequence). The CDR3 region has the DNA TGTGCCAGCAGCTTAGCGATGGTAAGACCTGGAGCTTTCTTT. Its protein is CASSLAMVRPGAFF.